This T cell receptor (beta chain) is drawn from a study of beta chain features in type 1 diabetes (dated 2018 in TCRdb). As for the study more broadly: No differences in mean age, gender distribution, total cell number or subset yield were found between patients and healthy donors. Regulatory and stem cell-like memory subsets were obtained from only 8 patients and roughly 8 healthy donors, while naive and central memory subsets were obtained from all 30 or so donors. A total of roughly 98,000,000 sorted cells were examined across all samples, and a strong correlation was observed between cell number per subset and RNA yield. The study compared the TCRB repertoires of sorted circulating CD4+ T cell subsets in recently diagnosed type 1 diabetes patients with those in matched healthy donors. Overall study outcomes, separate from this receptor: Fewer insertions and more nucleotide deletions at VDJ recombination sites were observed in patients with type 1 diabetes, implying thymic rearrangement abnormalities. A moderate but significant shortening of TCRB CDR3 length was observed in type 1 diabetes patients in all four CD4+ subsets. Naive, central memory and regulatory TCRB repertoires appeared more similar among patients than among healthy donors. Because small numbers of individuals were included in the HLA sub-analyses, any influence of HLA type on TCRB rearrangement was left unresolved. Shorter templates might be favored by PCR, yet because patient and control samples were amplified and corrected together, any such skew would affect both groups equally. Because cDNA rather than genomic DNA was sequenced, highly expressing activated cells could have been over-represented, although no difference in activation and CD3 levels was found between groups.

The CDR3, cysteine through phenylalanine, is 14 amino acids long. Of all the DNA, just the CDR3 is kept, 42 bases in frame from base 1. Reading the germline V gene (reference sequence) gives CDR1 MNHNY and CDR2 SVGAGI. V gives up 6 bases and J gives up 8 bases, and the segment between their germline ends measures 19 bases. The High Capacity cDNA Reverse Transcription Kit was used to reverse transcribe all of the isolated RNA, meaning that expressed TCRB transcripts were what got sequenced. Deep immunoSEQ sequencing was performed on naive, central memory and regulatory T cell samples, with an average of around 3.5 million total reads per sample. Sorted cells were lysed in RLT buffer and RNA was extracted with DNase-treated RNeasy Micro or Mini kits, depending on cell number. Each cell subset was processed separately to prevent cross-contamination, with patient and healthy donor samples processed together. The immunoSEQ multiplex PCR was used to amplify TCRB sequences from cDNA, generating 87-bp fragments that spanned the CDR3 region. Sequencing of the amplicons was performed on the Illumina HiSeq platform. Per the source publication's procedure: PCR bias was computationally corrected using synthetic template baselines, reads within Hamming distance 2 were collapsed, and singletons that could not be merged were discarded. Reads were aligned against IMGT so that V, D and J genes, CDR3 length and insertions or deletions at six rearrangement sites could be assigned. Clonotype counts were normalized to sorted cell number within each subset before computing true diversity and Gini coefficients with the tcR R package. The overlap coefficient, calculated on TCRB nucleotide sequences, was used to quantify repertoire sharing. The clones in this table, taken by TCRdb from immuneACCESS, are in-frame only. Not every clone is retained; where verified, under half of the shortfall comes from an unresolved V gene, and the cause of the rest is unknown. V and J calls and clone size are those listed in that table; D and trimming were worked out from the DNA. The sample table lists some 150,000 clones, roughly 9.7% of them with a count of one. The ten biggest clones cover approximately 0.69% of the sample.

Worth noting for this clone: This clone's antigen is unknown. No much larger clone is present one base from it, and per-base qualities are unavailable.

Each donor gave one peripheral blood draw, about 110 mL on average, collected into heparinised tubes. A BD FACSAria II was used to sort naive, central memory, regulatory and stem cell-like memory CD4+ T cells with a panel that included CD45RO, CCR7, CD25, CD127, CD95 and CD27. All sorted populations exceeded 95% purity. PBMCs were isolated immediately by Lymphoprep density gradient centrifugation and stained directly without culture. So that batch effects would be minimized, each experiment stained and sorted samples in pairs, pairing one healthy donor with one patient. Recombination linked TRBV6-6 to TRBJ1-1; the D gene is possibly TRBD1, with 5 bases matching. The sample consisted of central memory CD4+ T cells from blood. This clonotype was sampled from a woman in her thirties or forties in good health. The DNA reads as follows: TGTGCCAGCAGACGCCGACAGTTAATGTGGGAAGCTTTCTTT. Translated, it gives CASRRRQLMWEAFF.